These 25 T cell receptor beta chains were sequenced from one sample in a study of shared clonotypes between healthy human individuals. Here immunoSEQ multiplex PCR was the method, and the copy in TCRdb shows in-frame clones only, minus some. This sample carries 1.5 million to 2.5 million clones, around 96% of them seen once, and the ten largest clones take more than 0.95%. The naive CD8 fraction comprised CD45RO-negative cells positively selected for CCR7 and excluded terminally differentiated effector memory CD45RA+ cells. The sequenced sample was naive CD8+ T cells sorted from blood. These receptors all stem from a man between 18 and 35 years old in good health.

V usage is TRBV15 and J usage is TRBJ2-7; D is uncertain. Germline lookup yields CDR1 LNHNV and CDR2 YYDKDF (reference sequence). CDR3 length equals 14 residues. Trimming left V 4 bases short and J 2 bases short, with 12 bases between. Here the CDR3 reads CATSNSATTYEQYF. Written as DNA, the CDR3 is TGTGCCACCAGCAACTCTGCAACAACCTACGAGCAGTACTTC. Using reference TRBV15 and TRBJ2-7 for the parts outside the CDR3, the full variable domain is DAMVIQNPRYQVTQFGKPVTLSCSQTLNHNVMYWYQQKSSQAPKLLFHYYDKDFNNEADTPDNFQSRRPNTSFCFLDIRSPGLGDTAMYLCATSNSATTYEQYFGPGTRLTVT.

The genes are TRBV20-1 and TRBJ2-3, with unresolved D. The germline V gene has CDR1 DFQATT and CDR2 SNEGSKA (reference sequence). The V end was cut by 6 bases, the J end by 5 bases, with 6 bases between. This CDR3 is built from 10 residues. The DNA for the CDR3 is TGCAGTGCCATAATAGATACGCAGTATTTT. Its protein is CSAIIDTQYF.

The genes are TRBV20-1 and TRBJ1-3; unclear D gene. There are 11 residues in the CDR3. Germline assignment: CDR1 DFQATT and CDR2 SNEGSKA (reference sequence). The V gene lost 4 bases and the J gene lost 6 bases, with 7 bases spanning the gap. Here the CDR3 reads CSAIKENTIYF. The CDR3 bases are TGCAGTGCTATCAAGGAAAACACCATATATTTT.

The chain joins TRBV27 to TRBJ2-7; 9 positions agree with TRBD1. The CDR3 covers 14 residues. The germline V gene encodes CDR1 MNHEY and CDR2 SMNVEV (reference sequence). V gave up 6 bases and J gave up 2 bases; unmatched junction bases: 5. The CDR3: CASSPQGAPYEQYF. The CDR3 DNA reads TGTGCCAGCAGCCCACAGGGGGCTCCCTACGAGCAGTACTTC.

This chain links TRBV7-9 with TRBJ2-3; tentatively, D is TRBD1 (5 bases). The CDR3 consists of 16 residues. V dropped 0 bases and J dropped 3 bases, with 13 bases sitting between them. The V gene's germline CDR1 is SEHNR and CDR2 FQNEAQ (reference sequence). The DNA of the CDR3 is TGTGCCAGCAGCTTAGCGGTGGCAGGGTTGACAGATACGCAGTATTTT. It encodes CASSLAVAGLTDTQYF.

The rearrangement uses TRBV7-9 and TRBJ2-1, with 10 bases matching TRBD1. The germline V gene has CDR1 SEHNR and CDR2 FQNEAQ (reference sequence). The CDR3 contains 14 residues. Trimming cost V 5 bases and J 9 bases; bases outside gene matches: 7. The CDR3 loop is CASSQGQGDVEQFF. CDR3 nucleotide sequence: TGTGCCAGCAGCCAAGGACAGGGGGACGTTGAGCAGTTCTTC.

The chain combines TRBV4-3 with TRBJ2-1; D not certain. Trimming shortened V by 1 base and J by 8 bases, and 12 bases separated the two germline ends. Germline CDR1 LGHNA, CDR2 YSLEER. The CDR3 extends over 14 amino acids. Here the CDR3 DNA reads TGCGCCAGCAGCCAAGCCGACTCGTCCGATGAGCAGTTCTTC. Protein product: CASSQADSSDEQFF.

The chain couples TRBV13 to TRBJ1-6; a weak D match, TRBD1 (5 bases). There are 17 residues in the CDR3. Per germline, CDR1 PRHDT and CDR2 FYEKMQ (reference sequence). V lost 6 bases to trimming and J lost 3 bases, with 18 bases between them. This CDR3 is CASSMGGQGLYNSPLHF. CDR3 sequence (DNA): TGTGCCAGCAGTATGGGCGGGCAGGGCCTCTATAATTCACCCCTCCACTTT.

The chain combines TRBV6-5 with TRBJ2-3; 9 bases are a match to TRBD2. The length of the CDR3 is 14 residues. The V gene's germline CDR1 is MNHEY and CDR2 SVGAGI. V lost 10 bases to trimming and J lost 4 bases; unmatched junction nucleotides: 9. CDR3 bases: TGTGCCACCTTGGGCGGGAGGGCCCCAGATACGCAGTATTTT. Translated: CATLGGRAPDTQYF.

The chain employs TRBV4-3 and TRBJ2-5; D gene unclear. The length of the CDR3 is 16 residues. The V and J ends lost 3 bases and 0 bases respectively, with 14 bases between them. Germline assignment: CDR1 LGHNA and CDR2 YSLEER. The CDR3 DNA follows: TGCGCCAGCAGCCAGGGTTTGGAGAGGTACCAAGAGACCCAGTACTTC. Translation gives CASSQGLERYQETQYF.

This chain links TRBV27 with TRBJ1-2, with D perhaps TRBD1 (6 bases). V shed 7 bases and J shed 4 bases, with 25 bases lying between them. This CDR3 spans 17 amino acids. CDR1 and CDR2 (germline): MNHEY, SMNVEV (reference sequence). The CDR3 sequence: CASTLSVEGGAIYGYTF. CDR3 sequence (DNA): TGTGCCAGCACCCTCTCCGTCGAAGGGGGGGCAATCTATGGCTACACCTTC.

The chain recombines TRBV5-8 with TRBJ2-1, with D possibly being TRBD1 (6 bases). Germline V gene data show CDR1 as SGHTS and CDR2 as YDEGEE. There are 15 residues in the CDR3. The V end lost 0 bases, the J end lost 2 bases, and 9 bases lay between the germline ends. This chain's CDR3 is CASSLGGGTYNEQFF. DNA for the CDR3: TGTGCCAGCAGCTTGGGAGGGGGTACCTACAATGAGCAGTTCTTC.

This chain connects TRBV28 to TRBJ2-2, with 7 bases matching TRBD1. Germline lookup yields CDR1 MDHEN and CDR2 SYDVKM. This CDR3 contains 14 residues. Losses at the gene ends were 10 bases for V and 0 bases for J; bases not matched to a gene: 5. CDR3 residues: CATQGTANTGELFF. In DNA form, the CDR3 reads TGTGCCACCCAGGGGACAGCGAACACCGGGGAGCTGTTTTTT.

This chain connects TRBV27 to TRBJ1-5, with D possibly being TRBD1 (5 bases). This CDR3 has 13 residues. Germline CDR1 reads MNHEY; CDR2 reads SMNVEV (reference sequence). Between the trimmed V and J ends, which lost 5 bases and 2 bases, there was a span of 7 bases. The CDR3 is CASSGGGNQPQHF. CDR3 bases: TGTGCCAGCAGTGGGGGGGGCAATCAGCCCCAGCATTTT.

This chain joins TRBV13 and TRBJ2-3; 11 bases line up with TRBD2. V lost 4 bases and J lost 0; bases outside the gene matches: 3. Per the germline V gene, CDR1 is PRHDT and CDR2 is FYEKMQ (reference sequence). This CDR3 has 16 amino acids. The DNA for the CDR3 is TGTGCCAGCAGCTCCTCTAGCGGGGGGAGCACAGATACGCAGTATTTT. Translating it yields CASSSSSGGSTDTQYF.

The rearrangement uses TRBV9 and TRBJ2-1; a possible D gene is TRBD2 (6 bases). CDR1 and CDR2 (germline): SGDLS, YYNGEE. V was clipped by 0 bases and J by 5 bases, with 12 bases between them. This CDR3 has 15 residues. CDR3 nucleotide sequence: TGTGCCAGCAGCGTAGGACCGGGAGTCCACAATGAGCAGTTCTTC. Translated: CASSVGPGVHNEQFF.

This chain joins TRBV6-4 and TRBJ2-1, with TRBD1 identical over 10 bases. Per germline, CDR1 MRHNA and CDR2 SNTAGT. The CDR3 contains 20 residues. V lost 0 bases, J lost 2 bases, and 13 bases stayed unmatched. CDR3 loop: CASSDSKDRGIGPTYNEQFF. The CDR3 DNA sequence: TGTGCCAGCAGTGACTCAAAGGACAGGGGGATAGGGCCTACCTACAATGAGCAGTTCTTC.

The chain employs TRBV5-6 and TRBJ1-6; D possibly corresponds to TRBD1 (5 bases). Germline values: CDR1 SGHDT, CDR2 YYEEEE. This CDR3 region has 16 residues. Trimming cost V 0 bases and J 2 bases, with 9 bases left between them. CDR3 sequence (DNA): TGTGCCAGCAGCTTGGAGGCAGGGCCCTATAATTCACCCCTCCACTTT. This gives the protein CASSLEAGPYNSPLHF.

This clone occurred once. The V gene is TRBV5-3, the J gene TRBJ2-1; D gene unclear. TRBV5-3 is assigned to the ORF class and has an uncertain function. V was pared by 0 bases and J by 0 bases, with 13 bases between. The CDR3 contains 17 residues. In DNA form, the CDR3 reads TGTGCCAGAAGCTTGGTACACGGATTGAGCTCCTACAATGAGCAGTTCTTC. Translation: CARSLVHGLSSYNEQFF.

The rearrangement links TRBV7-9 to TRBJ1-1, with D uncertain. This CDR3 region has 15 residues. CDR1 SEHNR and CDR2 FQNEAQ come from the germline V gene (reference sequence). Deletions cut 4 bases from V and 2 bases from J, with 14 bases between. The CDR3 is CASSSDEGPNTEAFF. Written as DNA, the CDR3 is TGTGCCAGCAGCTCTGACGAAGGTCCCAACACTGAAGCTTTCTTT.

The V call is TRBV7-9, the J call TRBJ1-1; a possible D gene is TRBD1 (5 bases). Germline V gives CDR1 SEHNR, CDR2 FQNEAQ (reference sequence). The V and J ends lost 7 bases and 5 bases respectively, with 14 bases between them. The CDR3 has 13 residues. The CDR3 DNA reads TGTGCCAGCAACCAAGGGACGGAAACTGAAGCTTTCTTT. This gives the protein CASNQGTETEAFF.

The chain uses TRBV4-3 and TRBJ2-5; 9 bases fit TRBD2. The V segment lost 0 bases and the J segment 5 bases; nucleotides outside the gene matches: 10. CDR1 LGHNA and CDR2 YSLEER come from the germline V gene. There are 17 residues in the CDR3. CDR3 DNA sequence: TGCGCCAGCAGCCAAGAATTTGGGCGGGAGGGCCTGGAGACCCAGTACTTC. Translated, it gives CASSQEFGREGLETQYF.

As for this clone: Additional DNA sequences in this sample encode the identical CDR3. This sequence joins TRBV5-1 and TRBJ2-7; TRBD1 is a possible D gene (6 bases). The V gene lost 4 bases and the J gene lost 3 bases, with 11 bases spanning the gap. The CDR3 covers 13 residues. The germline gives CDR1 SGHRS, CDR2 YFSETQ. This chain's CDR3 is CASSLGQNYEQYF. CDR3 DNA: TGCGCCAGCAGCCTTGGACAGAACTACGAGCAGTACTTC.

The chain recombines TRBV19 with TRBJ1-1; D remains unclear. Germline-derived CDR1 and CDR2 are LNHDA and SQIVND (reference sequence). This CDR3 comprises 14 residues. V lost 3 bases, J lost 3 bases, and 11 bases lay in between. DNA for the CDR3: TGTGCCAGTAGTATTGTACCTAGGGACACTGAAGCTTTCTTT. Protein sequence: CASSIVPRDTEAFF.

The V and J genes are TRBV5-4 and TRBJ2-7; unclear D gene. This CDR3 comprises 12 residues. The germline CDR1 and CDR2 sequences are SGHNT and YYREEE (reference sequence). With 1 base removed from V and 2 bases from J, the gap between germline ends came to 4 bases. CDR3 DNA: TGTGCCAGCAGCTTGAAGCCCTACGAGCAGTACTTC. It yields the protein CASSLKPYEQYF.